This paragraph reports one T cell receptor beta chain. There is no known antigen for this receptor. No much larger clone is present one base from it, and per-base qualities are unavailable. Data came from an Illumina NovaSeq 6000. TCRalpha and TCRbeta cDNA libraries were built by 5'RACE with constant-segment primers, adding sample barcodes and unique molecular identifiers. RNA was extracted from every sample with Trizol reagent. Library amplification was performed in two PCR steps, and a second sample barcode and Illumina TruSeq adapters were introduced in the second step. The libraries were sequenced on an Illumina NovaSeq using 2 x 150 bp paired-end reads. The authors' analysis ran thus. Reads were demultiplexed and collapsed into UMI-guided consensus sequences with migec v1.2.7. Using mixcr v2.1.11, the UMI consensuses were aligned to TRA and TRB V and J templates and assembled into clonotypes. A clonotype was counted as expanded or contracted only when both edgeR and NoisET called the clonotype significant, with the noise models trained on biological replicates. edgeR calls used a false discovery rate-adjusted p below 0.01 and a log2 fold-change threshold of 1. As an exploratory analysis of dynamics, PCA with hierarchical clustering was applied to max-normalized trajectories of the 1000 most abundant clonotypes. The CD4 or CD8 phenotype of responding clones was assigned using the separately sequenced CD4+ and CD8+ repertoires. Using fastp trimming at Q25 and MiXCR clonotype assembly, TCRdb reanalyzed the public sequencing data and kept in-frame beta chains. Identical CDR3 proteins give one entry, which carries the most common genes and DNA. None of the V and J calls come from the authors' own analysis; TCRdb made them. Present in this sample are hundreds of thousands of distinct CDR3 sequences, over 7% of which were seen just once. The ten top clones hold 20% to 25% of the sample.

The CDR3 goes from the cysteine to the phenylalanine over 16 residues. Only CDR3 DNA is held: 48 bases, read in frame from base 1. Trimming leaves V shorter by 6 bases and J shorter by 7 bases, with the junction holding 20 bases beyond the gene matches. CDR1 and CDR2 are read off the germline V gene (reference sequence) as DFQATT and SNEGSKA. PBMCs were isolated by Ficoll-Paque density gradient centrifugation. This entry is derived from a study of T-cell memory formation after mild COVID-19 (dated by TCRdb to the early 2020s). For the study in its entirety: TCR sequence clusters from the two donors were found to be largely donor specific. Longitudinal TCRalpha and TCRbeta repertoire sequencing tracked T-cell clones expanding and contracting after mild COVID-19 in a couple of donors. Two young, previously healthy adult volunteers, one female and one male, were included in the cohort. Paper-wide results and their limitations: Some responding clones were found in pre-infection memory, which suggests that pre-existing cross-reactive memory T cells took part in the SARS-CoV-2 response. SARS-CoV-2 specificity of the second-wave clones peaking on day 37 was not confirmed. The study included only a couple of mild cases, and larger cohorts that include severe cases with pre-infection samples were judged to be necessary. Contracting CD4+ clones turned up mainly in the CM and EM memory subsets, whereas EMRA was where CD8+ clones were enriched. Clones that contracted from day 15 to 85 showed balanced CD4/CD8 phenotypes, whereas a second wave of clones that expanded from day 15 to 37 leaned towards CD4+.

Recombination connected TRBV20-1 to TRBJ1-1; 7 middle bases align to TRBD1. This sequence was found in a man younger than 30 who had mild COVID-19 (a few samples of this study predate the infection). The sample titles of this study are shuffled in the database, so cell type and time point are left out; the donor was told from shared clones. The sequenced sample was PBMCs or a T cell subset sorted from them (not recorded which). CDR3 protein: CSAAPPDRPDWGEAFF. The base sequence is TGCAGTGCCGCACCCCCGGACAGGCCGGATTGGGGTGAAGCTTTCTTT.